What follows are 7 T cell receptor beta chains derived from one specimen sequenced in a study of shared clonotypes between healthy human individuals. Libraries were prepared by immunoSEQ multiplex PCR; TCRdb keeps only in-frame clonotypes and omits some of them. The sample shows about 1.5 million clones, around 98% of them seen only once. What was sequenced was naive CD4+ T cells sorted from blood. Subset noted: CD45RA+ positively selected. The receptor set was obtained from a young man in good health.

The chain links TRBV6-6 to TRBJ2-7; 12 nucleotides align to TRBD2. V shed 7 bases, J shed 5 bases, and the junction held 9 bases outside the gene matches. Looked up from germline, CDR1 is MNHNY and CDR2 is SVGAGI (reference sequence). The CDR3 has 15 residues. CDR3 loop: CASTTGLAGLDEQYF. The DNA for the CDR3 is TGTGCCAGCACTACAGGACTAGCGGGGTTGGACGAGCAGTACTTC.

This clone is a singleton in its sample. V usage is TRBV10-2 and J usage is TRBJ1-2; no reliable D call. CDR1 is WSHSY and CDR2 is SAAADI in the germline V gene. This CDR3 is 13 amino acids long. V dropped 3 bases and J dropped 8 bases, with 13 bases sitting between them. The CDR3, as DNA: TGCGCCAGCAGTGATTTAGGCTTTGACGGCTACACCTTC. This codes for CASSDLGFDGYTF.

The chain recombines TRBV4-1 with TRBJ2-5; no reliable D call. Germline values: CDR1 MGHRA, CDR2 YSYEKL. The CDR3 consists of 13 residues. V lost 1 base and J lost 2, with 5 bases in between. CDR3 in DNA: TGCGCCAGCAGCCAAGTGAGGCAAGAGACCCAGTACTTC. Its protein is CASSQVRQETQYF.

The V gene is TRBV2, the J gene TRBJ2-1, with 10 bases fitting TRBD2. Germline CDR1 is SNHLY and CDR2 is FYNNEI. The CDR3 covers 13 residues. Trimming removed 8 bases from V and 4 bases from J; junction bases left unmatched: 2. CDR3: CASLAGVYNEQFF. The CDR3 nucleotides read TGTGCCAGCCTAGCGGGAGTTTACAATGAGCAGTTCTTC.

This rearrangement joins TRBV9 to TRBJ2-1, with D perhaps TRBD2 (6 bases). V was trimmed by 3 bases and J by 2 bases, leaving 12 bases between them. Germline CDR1 and CDR2: SGDLS and YYNGEE. The CDR3 runs to 15 residues. CDR3 region: CASSAGRGAYNEQFF. DNA of the CDR3: TGTGCCAGCAGCGCAGGGCGGGGCGCCTACAATGAGCAGTTCTTC.

This chain uses TRBV30 with TRBJ1-1; the D is unclear. The V end lost 4 bases, the J end lost 3 bases, and 9 bases lay between the germline ends. Per the germline V gene, CDR1 is GTSNPN and CDR2 is SVGIG (reference sequence). CDR3 length: 12 amino acids. For the CDR3, the DNA is TGTGCCTGGATCAGGACGGACACTGAAGCTTTCTTT. The encoded protein is CAWIRTDTEAFF.

The J gene is TRBJ1-3, the V gene TRBV18; tentative D call: TRBD1 (5 bases). Looked up from germline, CDR1 is KGHSH and CDR2 is LQKENI. The V gene lost 6 bases and the J gene lost 8 bases, with 23 bases spanning the gap. This CDR3 has 16 amino acids. The CDR3 DNA is TGTGCCAGCTCCCACGGTCAACGGGGCACCGGAGACACCATATATTTT. As protein: CASSHGQRGTGDTIYF.